Listed here are 22 T cell receptor beta chains from one sample, sequenced in a study of blood T cell repertoires in COVID-19. TCRdb's table, derived via immunoSEQ multiplex PCR, lists solely in-frame clones and lacks some. The profile shows over 90,000 clones, approximately 92% of them singletons. The material sequenced was peripheral blood. Receptor source: a man between 18 and 29 years old with acute or convalescent COVID-19.

The chain joins TRBV9 to TRBJ2-2; D not resolved. Germline-derived CDR1 and CDR2 are SGDLS and YYNGEE. The CDR3 has 12 residues. V was clipped by 4 bases and J by 5 bases, with 6 bases between them. CDR3 loop: CASSPRTGELFF. Here the CDR3 DNA reads TGTGCCAGCAGCCCCCGTACCGGGGAGCTGTTTTTT.

The genes are TRBV11-2 and TRBJ1-6; tentatively, D is TRBD1 (6 bases). The CDR3 totals 19 residues. Trimming shortened V by 2 bases and J by 0 bases, and 17 bases separated the two germline ends. Germline V gene sequence: CDR1 SGHAT, CDR2 FQNNGV. The CDR3, as DNA: TGTGCCAGCAGCTTAAAGGGGGGGCGGGAAAGCTCCTATAATTCACCCCTCCACTTT. Translating it yields CASSLKGGRESSYNSPLHF.

V and J are TRBV30 and TRBJ2-7; no clear D gene. CDR3 length equals 15 residues. CDR1 and CDR2 (germline): GTSNPN, SVGIG (reference sequence). V lost 0 bases to trimming and J lost 0 bases, with 12 bases between them. CDR3 loop: CAWSVGTSVSYEQYF. The CDR3 nucleotides are TGTGCCTGGAGTGTCGGTACCAGCGTCTCCTACGAGCAGTACTTC.

The table lists this clone with a count of one. The genes are TRBV6-5 and TRBJ2-7, with 8 bases that match TRBD2. Germline lookup yields CDR1 MNHEY and CDR2 SVGAGI. This CDR3 is built from 14 residues. The J segment lost 4 bases and the V segment lost 6 bases, leaving 8 bases of the junction unmatched. The CDR3 loop reads CASSTGGHLYEQYF. CDR3 in DNA: TGTGCCAGCAGCACGGGGGGGCATCTATACGAGCAGTACTTC.

The chain couples TRBV29-1 to TRBJ1-2; 9 nucleotides match TRBD1. CDR3 size: 14 residues. J lost 4 bases, V lost 5 bases, and 8 bases had no gene match. Germline V gene sequence: CDR1 SQVTM, CDR2 ANQGSEA. CDR3 nucleotide sequence: TGCAGCGTTTTGGGACAGGGAATCAGCTATGGCTACACCTTC. Amino acids: CSVLGQGISYGYTF. Variable domain in full (rest from reference TRBV29-1 and TRBJ1-2): SAVISQKPSRDICQRGTSLTIQCQVDSQVTMMFWYRQQPGQSLTLIATANQGSEATYESGFVIDKFPISRPNLTFSTLTVSNMSPEDSSIYLCSVLGQGISYGYTFGSGTRLTVV.

The chain uses TRBV4-2 and TRBJ1-2; 7 nucleotides match TRBD1. The germline CDR1 and CDR2 sequences are LGHNA and YNFKEQ. CDR3 length equals 16 residues. V shed 0 bases and J 6 bases; nucleotides not matched to a gene: 10. This CDR3 is CASSQDLNRGMDGYTF. The DNA of the CDR3 is TGTGCCAGCAGCCAAGATTTAAACAGGGGTATGGATGGCTACACCTTC.

This clone was detected a few times. The chain joins TRBV7-6 to TRBJ1-1; TRBD1 aligns across 7 bases. CDR1 SGHVS and CDR2 FNYEAQ come from the germline V gene. With V trimmed by 5 bases and J by 6 bases, 12 bases remained unmatched. The CDR3 contains 15 residues. Written as DNA, the CDR3 is TGTGCCAGCAGCCCCCGACAGGGAACTAGCTCTGAAGCTTTCTTT. Translated: CASSPRQGTSSEAFF.

V usage is TRBV18 and J usage is TRBJ1-2, with 8 bases fitting TRBD1. CDR1 KGHSH and CDR2 LQKENI come from the germline V gene. CDR3 size: 16 residues. Germline trimming cut 3 bases from V and 3 bases from J; bases unmatched to any gene: 9. CDR3 loop: CASSPGRGLFDYGYTF. The CDR3 DNA reads TGTGCCAGCTCACCGGGCAGGGGGCTTTTTGACTATGGCTACACCTTC.

The gene calls are TRBV6-5 and TRBJ1-4; D remains ambiguous. CDR1 MNHEY and CDR2 SVGAGI come from the germline V gene. The V and J ends lost 0 bases and 8 bases respectively, with 10 bases between them. The CDR3 sequence is 14 residues long. The CDR3 region has the DNA TGTGCCAGCAGTTACTCGAGGGCGAGGGAAAAACTGTTTTTT. It yields the protein CASSYSRAREKLFF.

This chain connects TRBV5-8 to TRBJ2-5, with 7 bases fitting TRBD1. CDR3 length: 16 residues. Per the germline V gene, CDR1 is SGHTS and CDR2 is YDEGEE. V shed 4 bases, J shed 5 bases, and the junction held 14 bases outside the gene matches. DNA of the CDR3: TGTGCCAGCAGCAGACCTCGGACAGGAACTCGTGAGACCCAGTACTTC. Encoded protein: CASSRPRTGTRETQYF.

The count of this clone is one. The gene calls are TRBV19 and TRBJ1-5, with 7 bases aligning to TRBD1. Per the germline V gene, CDR1 is LNHDA and CDR2 is SQIVND (reference sequence). CDR3 size: 13 residues. Unmatched junction bases numbered 9, after V lost 10 bases and J lost 6 bases. CDR3 bases: TGTGCCACTAGGGACAGCCCGGTTCAGCCCCAGCATTTT. Protein sequence: CATRDSPVQPQHF. Based on the CDR3 plus reference TRBV19 and TRBJ1-5, the full variable domain is DGGITQSPKYLFRKEGQNVTLSCEQNLNHDAMYWYRQDPGQGLRLIYYSQIVNDFQKGDIAEGYSVSREKKESFPLTVTSAQKNPTAFYLCATRDSPVQPQHFGDGTRLSIL.

The J gene is TRBJ2-5, the V gene TRBV24-1; TRBD1 agrees at 8 bases. The CDR3 spans 15 residues. The V gene end was trimmed by 9 bases and the J gene end by 1 base; junction bases not matched to a gene: 9. The germline V gene has CDR1 KGHDR and CDR2 SFDVKD. The CDR3 DNA reads TGTGCCACCTTCCTACAGGGGGTGATCCAAGAGACCCAGTACTTC. It encodes CATFLQGVIQETQYF.

This chain links TRBV19 with TRBJ1-2; D may be TRBD1 (6 bases). V lost 6 bases and J 3 bases, leaving 11 bases between the germline ends. The CDR3 sequence is 13 residues long. CDR1 is LNHDA, CDR2 SQIVND, per germline (reference sequence). CDR3 sequence: CASRRQDDYGYTF. DNA of the CDR3: TGTGCCAGTAGGAGACAGGATGACTATGGCTACACCTTC.

The chain joins TRBV3-1 (or the pseudogene TRBV3-2) to TRBJ1-2; 7 nucleotides match TRBD1. Germline trimming cut 7 bases from V and 5 bases from J; bases unmatched to any gene: 10. The CDR3 consists of 14 residues. From germline, CDR1 is LGHDT and CDR2 YNNKEL (reference sequence). The CDR3 sequence is CASTEAGTAYGYTF. In DNA form, the CDR3 reads TGTGCCAGCACCGAAGCCGGGACAGCTTATGGCTACACCTTC.

The chain has TRBV5-1 and TRBJ2-6; tentative D call: TRBD1 (6 bases). CDR3 size: 18 residues. Trimming shortened V by 4 bases and J by 0 bases, and 17 bases separated the two germline ends. Germline lookup yields CDR1 SGHRS and CDR2 YFSETQ. The CDR3 reads CASSTGTSLNSGANVLTF. The CDR3 nucleotides read TGCGCCAGCAGCACCGGGACAAGCTTAAACTCTGGGGCCAACGTCCTGACTTTC.

This chain uses TRBV9 with TRBJ1-6, with 10 bases that match TRBD1. V shed 4 bases and J 8 bases; nucleotides not matched to a gene: 6. The CDR3 loop spans 15 amino acids. In germline, CDR1 is SGDLS, CDR2 YYNGEE. The CDR3 protein is CASSSQTGGDSPLHF. The CDR3 DNA sequence: TGTGCCAGCAGCTCGCAGACAGGGGGCGATTCACCCCTCCACTTT.

The V and J genes are TRBV13 and TRBJ2-1; TRBD1 aligns across 7 bases. The germline gives CDR1 PRHDT, CDR2 FYEKMQ (reference sequence). This CDR3 comprises 17 residues. J gave up 0 bases and V 8 bases, and 13 bases lay outside the gene matches. CDR3 bases: TGTGCCAGCTTGCGAGGGGGCTCCCATAGCTCCTACAATGAGCAGTTCTTC. Amino acid sequence: CASLRGGSHSSYNEQFF.

This sequence joins TRBV7-9 and TRBJ1-6; D is possibly TRBD1 (6 bases). The germline V and J ends were trimmed by 5 bases and 10 bases, with 21 bases remaining between them. The CDR3 runs 16 residues. Germline V gene lookup returns CDR1 SEHNR and CDR2 FQNEAQ (reference sequence). CDR3 DNA: TGTGCCAGCAGCCTTCGCGGGCCAGGGGAAGCATCACCCCTCCACTTT. This gives the protein CASSLRGPGEASPLHF.

This rearrangement joins TRBV6-5 to TRBJ2-7, with a weak D call TRBD2 (5 bases). The CDR3 spans 12 residues. Germline values: CDR1 MNHEY, CDR2 SVGAGI. The CDR3 loop reads CVCRGSTYEQYF. The CDR3 DNA reads TGTGTCTGCCGGGGTTCTACCTACGAGCAGTACTTC.

The gene calls are TRBV4-2 and TRBJ1-2; maybe TRBD1 (6 bases). The CDR3 is made up of 14 amino acids. Deletions cut 1 base from V and 1 base from J, with 7 bases between. The V gene's germline CDR1 is LGHNA and CDR2 YNFKEQ. The CDR3 loop reads CASSQAGVNYGYTF. The CDR3 DNA reads as TGTGCCAGCAGCCAAGCAGGGGTTAACTATGGCTACACCTTC.

The chain has TRBV5-1 and TRBJ1-1; TRBD1 matches 8 bases. This CDR3 region has 15 residues. Germline loops: CDR1 SGHRS, CDR2 YFSETQ. With V trimmed by 7 bases and J by 3 bases, 11 bases remained unmatched. CDR3 in DNA: TGCGCCAGCCAAGACCAGGGGGCGCGGGACACTGAAGCTTTCTTT. Its translation: CASQDQGARDTEAFF.

A single count supports this clone. The CDR3 DNA reads TGTGCCAGCAGTTACGATCTCGCGGGGGCCTGGGATAATTCACCCCTCCACTTT. It specifies CASSYDLAGAWDNSPLHF. The genes are TRBV6-2 or TRBV6-3 and TRBJ1-6; perhaps TRBD1 as D (6 bases). Per the germline V gene, CDR1 is MNHEY and CDR2 is SVGEGT. Trimming left V 2 bases short and J 5 bases short, with 19 bases between. The CDR3 has 18 amino acids.